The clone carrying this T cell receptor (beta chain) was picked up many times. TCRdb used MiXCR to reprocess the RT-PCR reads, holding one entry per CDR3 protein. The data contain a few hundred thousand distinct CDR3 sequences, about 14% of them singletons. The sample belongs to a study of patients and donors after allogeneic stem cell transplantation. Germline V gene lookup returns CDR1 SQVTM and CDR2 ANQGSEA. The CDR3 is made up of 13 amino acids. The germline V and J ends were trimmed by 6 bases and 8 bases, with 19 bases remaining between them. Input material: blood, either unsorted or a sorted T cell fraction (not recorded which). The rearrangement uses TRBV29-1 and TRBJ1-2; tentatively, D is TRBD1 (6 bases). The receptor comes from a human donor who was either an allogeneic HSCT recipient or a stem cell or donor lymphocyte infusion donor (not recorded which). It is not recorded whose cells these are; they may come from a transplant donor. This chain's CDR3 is CSVQLTGIDGYTF. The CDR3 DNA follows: TGCAGCGTCCAACTAACAGGGATTGACGGCTACACCTTC.